This entry lists 13 T cell receptor beta chains sequenced from one sample in a study of blood T cell repertoires in COVID-19. Profiling relied on immunoSEQ multiplex PCR, and the TCRdb table lists in-frame clones only, not all of them. Among 150,000 to 200,000 clones, over 80% were seen once, and the ten largest hold 13%. Input material: PBMCs or T cells enriched from blood (not recorded which). All receptors derive from a woman aged 55-69 years who had recovered from COVID-19.

V is TRBV7-8 and J is TRBJ1-5, with 7 bases aligning to TRBD1. CDR3 length equals 15 residues. The V gene end was trimmed by 5 bases and the J gene end by 3 bases; junction bases not matched to a gene: 7. The V gene's germline CDR1 is SGHVS and CDR2 FQNEAQ. The CDR3 bases are TGTGCCAGCAGCCCGAAACAGGGGCCCAATCAGCCCCAGCATTTT. Translating it yields CASSPKQGPNQPQHF. Filled out from reference TRBV7-8 and TRBJ1-5, the complete variable domain reads GAGVSQSPRYKVAKRGQDVALRCDPISGHVSLFWYQQALGQGPEFLTYFQNEAQLDKSGLPSDRFFAERPEGSVSTLKIQRTQQEDSAVYLCASSPKQGPNQPQHFGDGTRLSIL.

This chain links TRBV4-1 with TRBJ2-2; D possibly corresponds to TRBD1 (6 bases). The CDR3 totals 15 residues. V lost 3 bases, J lost 5 bases, and 13 bases lay in between. From germline, CDR1 is MGHRA and CDR2 YSYEKL. The CDR3 loop is CASSHTSTGTGELFF. The CDR3 DNA reads as TGCGCCAGCAGCCACACCTCGACAGGTACCGGGGAGCTGTTTTTT.

The chain couples TRBV5-1 to TRBJ1-4; D may be TRBD1 (5 bases). V was pared by 3 bases and J by 8 bases, with 14 bases between. CDR1 SGHRS and CDR2 YFSETQ come from the germline V gene. There are 14 residues in the CDR3. CDR3 in amino acids: CASSSDTNLEKLFF. For the CDR3, the DNA is TGCGCCAGCAGCTCGGACACGAACTTAGAAAAACTGTTTTTT.

The CDR3 DNA reads TGTGCGGGGCGCAGCTACACCTTC. It codes for CAGRSYTF. V gene TRBV5-4 combines with J gene TRBJ1-2, with D perhaps TRBD1 (5 bases). Per germline, CDR1 SGHNT and CDR2 YYREEE (reference sequence). The CDR3 consists of 8 residues.

V is TRBV5-1 and J is TRBJ2-7, with 12 positions matching TRBD1. The ends lost 6 bases at V and 4 bases at J; junction bases unmatched: 8. Germline CDR1 and CDR2: SGHRS and YFSETQ. There are 15 residues in the CDR3. CDR3 residues: CASKLGTGGEYEQYF. The CDR3 DNA follows: TGCGCCAGCAAGCTTGGGACAGGGGGCGAGTACGAGCAGTACTTC.

The chain uses TRBV7-3 and TRBJ2-1; D remains unclear. The CDR3 spans 13 residues. Germline V lookup: CDR1 SGHTA, CDR2 FQGTGA. Trimming removed 0 bases from V and 8 bases from J, with 8 bases in between. The CDR3 sequence is CASSLTRLDEQFF. CDR3 nucleotides: TGTGCCAGCAGCTTAACGCGCTTGGATGAGCAGTTCTTC.

The rearrangement links TRBV10-2 to TRBJ2-7; D is possibly TRBD1 (6 bases). The CDR3 contains 15 residues. V was trimmed by 0 bases and J by 5 bases, leaving 14 bases between them. Germline CDR1 and CDR2: WSHSY and SAAADI. The CDR3 here is CASSESRQGSHEQYF. CDR3 bases: TGCGCCAGCAGTGAGTCCCGGCAGGGGAGCCACGAGCAGTACTTC.

The chain employs TRBV11-2 and TRBJ1-4; maybe TRBD1 (5 bases). This CDR3 is 16 amino acids long. The germline V gene has CDR1 SGHAT and CDR2 FQNNGV. V lost 2 bases to trimming and J lost 0 bases, with 10 bases between them. In nucleotides, the CDR3 is TGTGCCAGCAGCTTATTTATGACAGCAACTAATGAAAAACTGTTTTTT. Translation: CASSLFMTATNEKLFF.

The chain recombines TRBV27 with TRBJ1-6; D is perhaps TRBD1 (6 bases). CDR3 length: 15 amino acids. V was cut by 6 bases and J by 3 bases, with 12 bases left in between. From germline, CDR1 is MNHEY and CDR2 SMNVEV (reference sequence). The CDR3 sequence: CASRQSQGYNSPLHF. The DNA of the CDR3 is TGTGCCAGCAGGCAATCACAGGGCTATAATTCACCCCTCCACTTT.

The chain uses TRBV28 and TRBJ1-2, with D perhaps TRBD1 (6 bases). Germline CDR1 is MDHEN and CDR2 is SYDVKM. V lost 6 bases, J lost 8 bases, and 22 bases lay in between. CDR3 size: 15 residues. The CDR3 DNA follows: TGTGCCAGCAGCCGGCGGGGGCGAGGAACTATGGGCTACACCTTC. It translates to CASSRRGRGTMGYTF.

This clone was counted between two and nine times. The chain combines TRBV30 with TRBJ1-6; a weak D match, TRBD1 (5 bases). CDR1 and CDR2 from the germline V gene are GTSNPN and SVGIG (reference sequence). CDR3 length: 13 amino acids. The ends were cut back, 5 bases at V and 10 bases at J, with 15 bases in the middle. The CDR3 bases are TGTGCCTGGTGCAGGGAAGCGGGATCACCCCTCCACTTT. As protein: CAWCREAGSPLHF.

The chain carries TRBV7-9 and TRBJ1-2; D possibly corresponds to TRBD1 (5 bases). The V gene's germline CDR1 is SEHNR and CDR2 FQNEAQ (reference sequence). The V and J ends lost 1 base and 9 bases respectively, with 12 bases between them. CDR3 length: 13 amino acids. The CDR3 protein is CASSLGGEESYTF. The CDR3 bases are TGTGCCAGCAGCTTAGGGGGGGAAGAGAGCTACACCTTC.

The rearrangement joins TRBV27 to TRBJ2-1; tentative D call: TRBD1 (5 bases). V lost 0 bases to trimming and J lost 1 base, with 10 bases between them. CDR1 and CDR2 (germline): MNHEY, SMNVEV (reference sequence). This CDR3 comprises 16 residues. The CDR3 DNA reads as TGTGCCAGCAGTTTATCGGTGGGGCGGTCCTACAATGAGCAGTTCTTC. It yields the protein CASSLSVGRSYNEQFF.